The 5 T cell receptor beta chains in this list originate from one sample, sequenced in a study of CD8+ T cells in alopecia areata. Extracted RNA was reverse transcribed into cDNA, the sequencing template. Using immunoSEQ multiplex PCR, the repertoire was profiled, and TCRdb retains in-frame clones only, with some absent. Found here are approximately 5,600 clones, no singletons; the ten largest cover roughly a quarter. Documented time point: mouse skin 6 weeks after grafting, around onset of hair loss. The source was skin, collected at week 6. The receptors stem from a C3H/HeJ mouse with alopecia areata. The strain's MHC: H2-k.

This clone occurred many times. Genes and germline come from the mouse. The read is 4 residues too short to cover the CDR3 end, so that end is filled in from the germline J gene. The chain recombines TRBV17 with TRBJ2-1; D call uncertain. V lost 4 bases to trimming and J lost 3 bases, with 4 bases between them. Per germline, CDR1 MNHDT and CDR2 YYDKIL. The CDR3 has 12 amino acids. This chain's CDR3 is CASSKSYAEQFF. CDR3 DNA, as far as it was read: TGTGCTAGCAGTAAGTCCTATGCT.

This clone was counted at least ten times. Germline and genes: mouse. The DNA ends 4 residues before the CDR3 does, and the rest of the CDR3 is filled in from the germline J gene. The chain combines TRBV13-3 with TRBJ2-5; 12 bases align to TRBD2. Looked up from germline, CDR1 is NNHDY and CDR2 is SYVADS. Unmatched junction bases numbered 2, after V lost 3 bases and J lost 0 bases. CDR3 length equals 16 residues. Incomplete CDR3 DNA: TGTGCCAGCAGTGCCGGGACTGGGGGGAACCAAGAC. Its protein is CASSAGTGGNQD. The full CDR3 reads CASSAGTGGNQDTQYF.

With regard to this clone: Germline and genes: mouse. The read terminates 4 residues ahead of where the CDR3 ends, so the germline J gene completes it. V gene TRBV17 combines with J gene TRBJ1-1; 10 bases are a match to TRBD1. The CDR3 has 15 residues. The V gene end was trimmed by 3 bases and the J gene end by 1 base; junction bases not matched to a gene: 2. Germline V gene sequence: CDR1 MNHDT, CDR2 YYDKIL. CDR3 DNA, as far as it was read: TGTGCTAGCAGTAGGACAGGGGGCGGAAACACA. Its protein is CASSRTGGGNT. The full CDR3 reads CASSRTGGGNTEVFF.

There are many counts of this clone. Gene names and germline match the mouse. The read ends 4 residues early relative to the CDR3; the germline J gene fills the gap. The chain couples TRBV13-1 to TRBJ1-2; tentative D call: TRBD1 (5 bases). CDR3 length: 14 residues. Per germline, CDR1 NSHNY and CDR2 SYGAGN. Trimming left V 0 bases short and J 4 bases short, with 10 bases between. CDR3 bases read: TGTGCCAGCAGTGATGAGGGGAGGGGCTCC. As protein: CASSDEGRGS. The full CDR3 protein is CASSDEGRGSDYTF.

This clone was picked up a small number of times. The gene names given are mouse names. The read comes to an end 4 residues before the CDR3 does, leaving the germline J gene to fill in the end. This chain links TRBV19 with TRBJ2-7; 7 positions agree with TRBD1. The CDR3 extends over 12 amino acids. In germline, CDR1 is FNHDT, CDR2 SITEND (reference sequence). CDR3 sequence: CASRKDRYEQYF. CDR3 bases read: TGTGCCAGCAGAAAGGACAGGTAT.